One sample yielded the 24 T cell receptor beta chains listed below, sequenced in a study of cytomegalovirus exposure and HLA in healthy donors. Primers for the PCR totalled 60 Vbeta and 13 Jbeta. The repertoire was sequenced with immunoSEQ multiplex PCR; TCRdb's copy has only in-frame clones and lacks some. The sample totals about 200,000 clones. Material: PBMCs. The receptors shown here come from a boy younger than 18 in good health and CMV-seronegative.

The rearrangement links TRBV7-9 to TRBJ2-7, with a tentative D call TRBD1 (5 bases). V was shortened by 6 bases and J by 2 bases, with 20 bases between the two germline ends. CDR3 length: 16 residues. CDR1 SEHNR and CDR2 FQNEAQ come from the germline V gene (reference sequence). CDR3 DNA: TGTGCCAGCAGTCGCCACCTCACAGGTTCCCCCTACGAGCAGTACTTC. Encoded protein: CASSRHLTGSPYEQYF.

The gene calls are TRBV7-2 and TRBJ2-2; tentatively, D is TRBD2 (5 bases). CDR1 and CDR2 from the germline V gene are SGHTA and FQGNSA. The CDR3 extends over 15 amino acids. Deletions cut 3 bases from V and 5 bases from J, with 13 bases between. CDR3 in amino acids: CASSFLASGTGELFF. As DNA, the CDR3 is TGTGCCAGCAGCTTCTTGGCATCGGGGACCGGGGAGCTGTTTTTT.

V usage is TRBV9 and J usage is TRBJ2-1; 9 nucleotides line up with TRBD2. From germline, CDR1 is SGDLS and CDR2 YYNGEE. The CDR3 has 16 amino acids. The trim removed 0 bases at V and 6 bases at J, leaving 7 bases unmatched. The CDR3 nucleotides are TGTGCCAGCAGCGTAGAGCGGGGGGCAGGGGGCAATGAGCAGTTCTTC. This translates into CASSVERGAGGNEQFF.

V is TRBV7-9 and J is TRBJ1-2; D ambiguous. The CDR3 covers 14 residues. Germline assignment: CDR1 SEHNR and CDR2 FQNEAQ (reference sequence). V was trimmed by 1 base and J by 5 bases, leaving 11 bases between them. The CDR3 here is CASSLVSVTYGYTF. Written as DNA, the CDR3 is TGTGCCAGCAGCTTAGTTTCGGTAACTTATGGCTACACCTTC.

As DNA, the CDR3 is TGTGCCAGCAGTTACTCGGGCTCCCTCCGGCATTCACCCCTCCACTTT. Protein sequence: CASSYSGSLRHSPLHF. The chain combines TRBV6-5 with TRBJ1-6; D is unresolved. Trimming shortened V by 0 bases and J by 8 bases, and 14 bases separated the two germline ends. The length of the CDR3 is 16 residues. Germline V gene sequence: CDR1 MNHEY, CDR2 SVGAGI.

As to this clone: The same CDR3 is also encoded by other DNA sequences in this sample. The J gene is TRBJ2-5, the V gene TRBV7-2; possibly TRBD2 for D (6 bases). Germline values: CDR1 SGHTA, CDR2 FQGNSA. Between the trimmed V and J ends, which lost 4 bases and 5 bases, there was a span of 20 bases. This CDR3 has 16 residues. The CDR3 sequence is CASSSGTQALRETQYF. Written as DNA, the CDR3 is TGTGCCAGCAGCTCCGGGACTCAGGCTCTACGGGAGACCCAGTACTTC. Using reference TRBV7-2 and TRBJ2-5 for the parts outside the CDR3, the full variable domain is GAGVSQSPSNKVTEKGKDVELRCDPISGHTALYWYRQSLGQGLEFLIYFQGNSAPDKSGLPSDRFSAERTGGSVSTLTIQRTQQEDSAVYLCASSSGTQALRETQYFGPGTRLLVL.

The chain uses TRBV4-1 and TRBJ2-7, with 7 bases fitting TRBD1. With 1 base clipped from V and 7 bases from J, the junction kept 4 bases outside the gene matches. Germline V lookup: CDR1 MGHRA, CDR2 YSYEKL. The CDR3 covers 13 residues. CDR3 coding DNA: TGCGCCAGCAGCCAAGGCTCAGGGGGTGAGCAGTACTTC. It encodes CASSQGSGGEQYF.

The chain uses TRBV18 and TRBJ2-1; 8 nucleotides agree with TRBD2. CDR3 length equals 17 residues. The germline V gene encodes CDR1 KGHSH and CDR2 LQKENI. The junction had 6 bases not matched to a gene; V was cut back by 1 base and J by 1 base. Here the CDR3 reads CASSPLGSGGSYNEQFF. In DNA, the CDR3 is TGTGCCAGCTCACCACTCGGGAGCGGGGGATCCTACAATGAGCAGTTCTTC.

In DNA form, the CDR3 reads TGTGCCAGCTCGGGATTGAGGGGGCCTCACACCGGGGAGCTGTTTTTT. Protein product: CASSGLRGPHTGELFF. J is TRBJ2-2 and V is TRBV11-2; TRBD1 matches at 7 bases. V lost 8 bases to trimming and J lost 3 bases; unmatched junction nucleotides: 12. CDR1 is SGHAT, CDR2 FQNNGV, per germline. This CDR3 has 16 residues.

The CDR3 loop reads CASSIAPGVGTEAFF. The CDR3 DNA is TGTGCCAGTAGTATAGCTCCAGGGGTGGGCACTGAAGCTTTCTTT. The V call is TRBV19, the J call TRBJ1-1; a possible D gene is TRBD1 (6 bases). The CDR3 contains 15 residues. The germline V and J ends were trimmed by 1 base and 4 bases, with 13 bases remaining between them. In germline, CDR1 is LNHDA, CDR2 SQIVND (reference sequence).

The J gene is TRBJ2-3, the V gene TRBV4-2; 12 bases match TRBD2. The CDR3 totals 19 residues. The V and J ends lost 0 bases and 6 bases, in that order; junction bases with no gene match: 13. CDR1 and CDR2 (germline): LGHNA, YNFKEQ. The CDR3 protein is CASSQDLPPLAGGPDTQYF. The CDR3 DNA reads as TGTGCCAGCAGCCAAGATCTTCCTCCGCTAGCGGGGGGGCCGGATACGCAGTATTTT.

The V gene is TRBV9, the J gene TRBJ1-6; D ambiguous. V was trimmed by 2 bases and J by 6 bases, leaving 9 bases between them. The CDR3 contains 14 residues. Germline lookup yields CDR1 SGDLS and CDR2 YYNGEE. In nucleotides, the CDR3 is TGTGCCAGCAGCGTCGCGGGGTTTAATTCACCCCTCCACTTT. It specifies CASSVAGFNSPLHF.

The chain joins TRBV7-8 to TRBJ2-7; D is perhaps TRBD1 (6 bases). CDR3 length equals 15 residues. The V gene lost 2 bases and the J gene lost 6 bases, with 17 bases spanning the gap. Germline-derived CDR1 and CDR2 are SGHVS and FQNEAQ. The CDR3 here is CASSLKDEGVGEQYF. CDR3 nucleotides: TGTGCCAGCAGCTTAAAAGATGAGGGGGTCGGCGAGCAGTACTTC. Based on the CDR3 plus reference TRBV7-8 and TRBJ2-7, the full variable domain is GAGVSQSPRYKVAKRGQDVALRCDPISGHVSLFWYQQALGQGPEFLTYFQNEAQLDKSGLPSDRFFAERPEGSVSTLKIQRTQQEDSAVYLCASSLKDEGVGEQYFGPGTRLTVT.

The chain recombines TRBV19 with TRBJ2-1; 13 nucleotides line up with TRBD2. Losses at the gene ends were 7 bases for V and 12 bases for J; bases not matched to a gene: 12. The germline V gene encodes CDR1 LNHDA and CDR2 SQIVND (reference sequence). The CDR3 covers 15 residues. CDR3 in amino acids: CASKGGTSGTLSQFF. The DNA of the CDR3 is TGTGCCAGTAAGGGGGGGACTAGCGGGACGTTGTCGCAGTTCTTC.

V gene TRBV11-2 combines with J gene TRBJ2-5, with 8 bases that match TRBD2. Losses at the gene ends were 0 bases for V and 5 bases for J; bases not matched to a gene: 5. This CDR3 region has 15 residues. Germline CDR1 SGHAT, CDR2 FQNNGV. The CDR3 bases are TGTGCCAGCAGCTTAGACGGTAGCGGGGTGGAGACCCAGTACTTC. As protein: CASSLDGSGVETQYF.

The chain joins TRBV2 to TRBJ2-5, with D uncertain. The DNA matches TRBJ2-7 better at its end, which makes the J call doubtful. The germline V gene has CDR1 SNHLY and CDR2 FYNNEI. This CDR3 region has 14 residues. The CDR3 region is CASSEAGTAYEQYF. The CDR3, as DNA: TGTGCCAGCAGTGAGGCTGGAACAGCCTACGAGCAGTACTTC.

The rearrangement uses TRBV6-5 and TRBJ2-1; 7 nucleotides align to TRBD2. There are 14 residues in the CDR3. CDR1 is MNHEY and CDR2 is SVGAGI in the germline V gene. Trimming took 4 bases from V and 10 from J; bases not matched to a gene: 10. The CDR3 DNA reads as TGTGCCAGCAGTTCCCCGAACCTAGCGGTGGAGCAGTTCTTC. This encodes CASSSPNLAVEQFF.

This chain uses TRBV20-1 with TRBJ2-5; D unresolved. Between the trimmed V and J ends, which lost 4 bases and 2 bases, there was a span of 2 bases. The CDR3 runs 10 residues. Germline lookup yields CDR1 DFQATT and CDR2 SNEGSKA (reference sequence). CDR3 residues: CSATQETQYF. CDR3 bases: TGCAGTGCTACACAAGAGACCCAGTACTTC.

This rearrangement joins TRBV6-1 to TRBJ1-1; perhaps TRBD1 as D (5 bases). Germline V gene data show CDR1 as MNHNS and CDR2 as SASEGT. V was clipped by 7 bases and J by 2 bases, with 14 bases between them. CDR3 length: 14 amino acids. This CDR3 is CASTPPGFNTEAFF. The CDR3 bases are TGTGCCAGCACGCCGCCAGGGTTTAACACTGAAGCTTTCTTT.

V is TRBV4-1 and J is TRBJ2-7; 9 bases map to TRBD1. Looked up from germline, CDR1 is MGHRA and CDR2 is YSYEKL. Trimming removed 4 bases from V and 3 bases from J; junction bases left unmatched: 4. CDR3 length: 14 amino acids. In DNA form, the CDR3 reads TGCGCCAGCAGCCTGGGGACAGGGCTCTACGAGCAGTACTTC. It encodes CASSLGTGLYEQYF.

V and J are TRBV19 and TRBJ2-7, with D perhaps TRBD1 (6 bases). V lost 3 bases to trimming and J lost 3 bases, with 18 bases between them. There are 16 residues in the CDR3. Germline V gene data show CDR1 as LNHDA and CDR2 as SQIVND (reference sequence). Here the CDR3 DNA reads TGTGCCAGTAGTATTCGCCCCCCTCCCAGGGGCTACGAGCAGTACTTC. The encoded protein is CASSIRPPPRGYEQYF.

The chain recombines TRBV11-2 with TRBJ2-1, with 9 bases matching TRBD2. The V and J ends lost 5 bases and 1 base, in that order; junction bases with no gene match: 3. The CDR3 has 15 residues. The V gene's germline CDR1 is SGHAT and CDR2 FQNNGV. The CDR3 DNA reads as TGTGCCAGCAGCGGTGCGGGGGGGTCCTACAATGAGCAGTTCTTC. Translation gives CASSGAGGSYNEQFF.

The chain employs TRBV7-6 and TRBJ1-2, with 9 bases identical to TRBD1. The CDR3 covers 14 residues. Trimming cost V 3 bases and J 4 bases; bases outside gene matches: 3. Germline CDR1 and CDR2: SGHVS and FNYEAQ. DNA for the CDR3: TGTGCCAGCAGCTTGACAGGGGGAGCCTATGGCTACACCTTC. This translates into CASSLTGGAYGYTF.

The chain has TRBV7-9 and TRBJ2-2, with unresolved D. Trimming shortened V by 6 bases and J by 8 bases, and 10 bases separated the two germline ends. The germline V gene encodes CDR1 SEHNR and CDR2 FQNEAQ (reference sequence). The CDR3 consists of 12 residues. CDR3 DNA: TGTGCCAGCAGATCGAGCAGGGGGGAGCTGTTTTTT. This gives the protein CASRSSRGELFF.